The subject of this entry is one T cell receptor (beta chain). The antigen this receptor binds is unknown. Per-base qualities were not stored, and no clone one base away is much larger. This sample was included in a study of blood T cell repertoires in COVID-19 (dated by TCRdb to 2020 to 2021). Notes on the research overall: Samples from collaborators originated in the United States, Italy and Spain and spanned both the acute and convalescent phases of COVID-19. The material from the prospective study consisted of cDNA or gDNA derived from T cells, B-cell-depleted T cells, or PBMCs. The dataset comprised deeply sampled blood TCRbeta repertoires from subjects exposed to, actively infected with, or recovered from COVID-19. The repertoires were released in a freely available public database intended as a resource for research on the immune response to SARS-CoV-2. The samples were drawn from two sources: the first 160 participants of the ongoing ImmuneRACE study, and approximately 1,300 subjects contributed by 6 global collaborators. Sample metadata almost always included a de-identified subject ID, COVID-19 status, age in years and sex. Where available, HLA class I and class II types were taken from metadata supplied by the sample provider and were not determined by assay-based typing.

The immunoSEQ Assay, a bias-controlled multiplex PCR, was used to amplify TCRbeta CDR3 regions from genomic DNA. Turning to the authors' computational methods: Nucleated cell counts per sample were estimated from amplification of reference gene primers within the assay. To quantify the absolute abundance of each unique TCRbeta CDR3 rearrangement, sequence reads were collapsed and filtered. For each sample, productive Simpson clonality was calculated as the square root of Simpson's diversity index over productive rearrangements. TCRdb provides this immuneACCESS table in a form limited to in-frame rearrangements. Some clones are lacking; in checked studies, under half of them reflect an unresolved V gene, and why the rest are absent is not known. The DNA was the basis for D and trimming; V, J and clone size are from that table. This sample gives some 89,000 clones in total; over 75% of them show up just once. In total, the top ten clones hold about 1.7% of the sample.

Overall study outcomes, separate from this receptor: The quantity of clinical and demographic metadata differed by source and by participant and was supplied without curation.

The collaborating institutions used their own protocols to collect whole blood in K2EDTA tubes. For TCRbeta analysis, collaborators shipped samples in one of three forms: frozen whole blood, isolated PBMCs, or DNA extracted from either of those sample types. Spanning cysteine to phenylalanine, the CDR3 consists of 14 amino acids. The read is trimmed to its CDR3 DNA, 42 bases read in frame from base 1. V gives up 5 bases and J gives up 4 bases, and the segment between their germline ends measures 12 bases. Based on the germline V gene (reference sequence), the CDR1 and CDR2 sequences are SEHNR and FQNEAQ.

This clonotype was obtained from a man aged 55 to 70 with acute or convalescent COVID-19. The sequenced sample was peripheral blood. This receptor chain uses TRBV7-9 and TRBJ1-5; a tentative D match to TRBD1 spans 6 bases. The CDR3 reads CASSPGANNQPQHF. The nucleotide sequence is TGTGCCAGCAGCCCAGGGGCAAATAATCAGCCCCAGCATTTT.